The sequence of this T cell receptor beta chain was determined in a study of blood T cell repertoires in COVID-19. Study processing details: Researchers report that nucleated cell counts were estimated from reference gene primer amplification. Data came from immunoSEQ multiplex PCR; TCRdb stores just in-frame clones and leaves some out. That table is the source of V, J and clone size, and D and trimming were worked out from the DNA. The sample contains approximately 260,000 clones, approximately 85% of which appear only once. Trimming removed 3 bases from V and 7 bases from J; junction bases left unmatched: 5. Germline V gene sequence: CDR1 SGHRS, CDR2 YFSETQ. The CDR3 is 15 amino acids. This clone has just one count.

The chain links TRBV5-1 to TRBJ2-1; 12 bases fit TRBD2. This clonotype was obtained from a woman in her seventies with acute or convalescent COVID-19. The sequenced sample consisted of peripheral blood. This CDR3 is CASSSTSGGRNEQFF. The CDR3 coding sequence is TGCGCCAGCAGCTCAACTAGCGGGGGGCGGAATGAGCAGTTCTTC.